Listed here are 20 T cell receptor beta chains from one sample, sequenced in a study of blood T cell repertoires in COVID-19. TCRdb's copy holds only in-frame clones and misses some; the assay was immunoSEQ multiplex PCR. This sample carries about 71,000 clones, just under 85% of them seen once, and the ten largest clones take roughly 27%. The sequenced material came from peripheral blood. These receptors were obtained from a man in his 70s with acute or convalescent COVID-19.

CDR3 nucleotide sequence: TGTGCCAGCAGCCCCCTGGGGGGGAACACCACCGGGGAGCTGTTTTTT. This translates into CASSPLGGNTTGELFF. The V gene is TRBV14, the J gene TRBJ2-2; 7 nucleotides align to TRBD2. Germline CDR1 and CDR2: SGHDN and FVKESK. V dropped 4 bases and J dropped 4; count of bases not matched to a gene: 9. This CDR3 has 16 residues.

A single count supports this clone. The V gene is TRBV10-3, the J gene TRBJ2-2; D unclear. V was clipped by 6 bases and J by 3 bases, with 5 bases between them. The germline CDR1 and CDR2 sequences are ENHRY and SYGVKD. CDR3 length: 12 residues. Here the CDR3 DNA reads TGTGCCATCAGAGCCCACACCGGGGAGCTGTTTTTT. Encoded protein: CAIRAHTGELFF.

This clone was recorded once. The J gene is TRBJ1-5, the V gene TRBV12-3 or TRBV12-4, with D possibly matching TRBD1 (5 bases). Trimming stripped 6 bases from V and 7 bases from J, with 13 bases between. The CDR3 runs to 13 residues. The CDR3 spells CASSVRRGQPQHF. DNA for the CDR3: TGTGCCAGCAGCGTGAGGCGGGGCCAGCCCCAGCATTTT.

This clone was counted once. The chain carries TRBV19 and TRBJ2-1; D gene uncertain. CDR1 is LNHDA, CDR2 SQIVND, per germline (reference sequence). V was clipped by 1 base and J by 4 bases, with 11 bases between them. This CDR3 spans 15 amino acids. The DNA of the CDR3 is TGTGCCAGTAGTATAGGTCGAGCGACGTACAATGAGCAGTTCTTC. Amino acids: CASSIGRATYNEQFF.

The rearrangement joins TRBV15 to TRBJ2-3; D possibly corresponds to TRBD2 (5 bases). The germline gives CDR1 LNHNV, CDR2 YYDKDF (reference sequence). This CDR3 contains 15 residues. V dropped 6 bases and J dropped 0 bases, with 13 bases sitting between them. CDR3 protein: CATRAADRSTDTQYF. The CDR3 coding sequence is TGTGCCACCAGAGCGGCGGACCGAAGCACAGATACGCAGTATTTT.

This clone was detected a few times. The genes are TRBV6-5 and TRBJ1-1; D possibly corresponds to TRBD1 (6 bases). This CDR3 contains 12 residues. V lost 6 bases and J lost 6, with 11 bases in between. CDR1 is MNHEY and CDR2 is SVGAGI in the germline V gene. The CDR3 reads CASSWGRSEAFF. The CDR3 DNA reads as TGTGCCAGCAGCTGGGGGCGTTCTGAAGCTTTCTTT.

This clone came up once. The chain has TRBV2 and TRBJ2-7; TRBD1 aligns across 8 bases. The CDR3 totals 13 residues. Germline CDR1 and CDR2: SNHLY and FYNNEI. Trimming at V came to 6 bases and at J to 6 bases, leaving 7 bases not matched to a gene. The CDR3 DNA is TGTGCCAGCAGGCCTGGACAGGGTCTCGAGCAGTACTTC. Protein: CASRPGQGLEQYF.

For the CDR3, the DNA is TGTGCCACCAGCGATAGCGGGAGGGTTTACAATGAGCAGTTCTTC. It codes for CATSDSGRVYNEQFF. V is TRBV24-1 and J is TRBJ2-1; 11 bases are shared with TRBD2. V shed 7 bases, J shed 4 bases, and the junction held 5 bases outside the gene matches. The CDR3 runs 15 residues. Germline V gene sequence: CDR1 KGHDR, CDR2 SFDVKD.

This chain connects TRBV21-1 to TRBJ1-5; the listed D gene, TRBD1, was not tested against the DNA. TRBV21-1 corresponds to a pseudogene. This CDR3 comprises 20 residues. CDR3 nucleotides: TGTGCCAGCAGCAACCCGTACAGGCTTTCTCCGGGACAGGGTGGACAGCCCCAGCATTTT. Translation: CASSNPYRLSPGQGGQPQHF.

The chain is built from TRBV27 and TRBJ2-2, with D unresolved. In germline, CDR1 is MNHEY, CDR2 SMNVEV (reference sequence). Trimming removed 4 bases from V and 2 bases from J, with 20 bases in between. The CDR3 length is 18 residues. CDR3 bases: TGTGCCAGCAGTTCCAGGTTCGCTTTGCTCAGCAACACCGGGGAGCTGTTTTTT. It yields the protein CASSSRFALLSNTGELFF.

V usage is TRBV9 and J usage is TRBJ1-2, with TRBD1 matching 8 bases. The CDR3 has 15 residues. The germline V gene encodes CDR1 SGDLS and CDR2 YYNGEE. Trimming at V came to 1 base and at J to 2 bases, leaving 4 bases not matched to a gene. CDR3 in amino acids: CASSVSTGANYGYTF. CDR3 nucleotides: TGTGCCAGCAGCGTATCGACAGGGGCGAACTATGGCTACACCTTC. Supplemented by reference TRBV9 and TRBJ1-2, the full variable domain reads DSGVTQTPKHLITATGQRVTLRCSPRSGDLSVYWYQQSLDQGLQFLIQYYNGEERAKGNILERFSAQQFPDLHSELNLSSLELGDSALYFCASSVSTGANYGYTFGSGTRLTVV.

The chain uses TRBV5-4 and TRBJ2-3; 11 bases match TRBD2. The germline gives CDR1 SGHNT, CDR2 YYREEE (reference sequence). This CDR3 is built from 17 residues. Unmatched junction bases numbered 6, after V lost 3 bases and J lost 0 bases. The CDR3 nucleotides read TGTGCCAGCAGCTCGGGACTAGCGGTTACTAGCACAGATACGCAGTATTTT. Amino acids: CASSSGLAVTSTDTQYF.

There are a few counts of this clone. This chain links TRBV4-1 with TRBJ2-5, with 10 positions matching TRBD2. CDR3 length equals 17 residues. Germline V lookup: CDR1 MGHRA, CDR2 YSYEKL. V shed 1 base, J shed 0 bases, and the junction held 5 bases outside the gene matches. DNA of the CDR3: TGCGCCAGCAGCCAAGTGGGGACTAGCGAGGACCAAGAGACCCAGTACTTC. Encoded protein: CASSQVGTSEDQETQYF.

V gene TRBV28 combines with J gene TRBJ1-5; D may be TRBD1 (5 bases). V was shortened by 5 bases and J by 0 bases, with 11 bases between the two germline ends. From germline, CDR1 is MDHEN and CDR2 SYDVKM. This CDR3 comprises 15 residues. CDR3 residues: CASSPGGVSNQPQHF. In nucleotides, the CDR3 is TGTGCCAGCAGTCCCGGAGGGGTTAGCAATCAGCCCCAGCATTTT.

V usage is TRBV10-1 and J usage is TRBJ2-3; TRBD2 agrees at 8 bases. V was clipped by 4 bases and J by 0 bases; unmatched bases: 6. The CDR3 covers 16 residues. In germline, CDR1 is WNHNN, CDR2 SYGVQD (reference sequence). The CDR3 bases are TGCGCCAGCAGTGGTCAGCGGGAGTTGAGCACAGATACGCAGTATTTT. It specifies CASSGQRELSTDTQYF.

V is TRBV6-2 or TRBV6-3 and J is TRBJ2-6, with 8 bases fitting TRBD2. CDR3 size: 15 residues. V shed 6 bases, J shed 5 bases, and the junction held 6 bases outside the gene matches. Per germline, CDR1 MNHEY and CDR2 SVGEGT. CDR3 coding DNA: TGTGCCAGCAGCATGAGCGGGAGCTGGGCCAACGTCCTGACTTTC. Translating gives CASSMSGSWANVLTF.

This chain joins TRBV10-3 and TRBJ2-5; 10 bases fit TRBD2. Germline V gene data show CDR1 as ENHRY and CDR2 as SYGVKD. The V gene end was trimmed by 7 bases and the J gene end by 5 bases; junction bases not matched to a gene: 10. CDR3 length: 15 amino acids. CDR3 DNA: TGTGCCATCACGCCTAGCGGGAGTCAGGGGGAGACCCAGTACTTC. Translation: CAITPSGSQGETQYF.

This clone was counted between two and nine times. This sequence joins TRBV24-1 and TRBJ2-7, with 11 bases that match TRBD2. V dropped 1 base and J dropped 5; count of bases not matched to a gene: 6. The CDR3 contains 16 residues. Germline assignment: CDR1 KGHDR and CDR2 SFDVKD. CDR3 loop: CATSDLGVAGGDEQYF. CDR3 DNA: TGTGCCACCAGTGATTTAGGAGTAGCGGGAGGGGACGAGCAGTACTTC.

V and J are TRBV6-5 and TRBJ2-1; 11 nucleotides line up with TRBD2. V gave up 7 bases and J gave up 8 bases; unmatched junction bases: 4. Germline CDR1 and CDR2: MNHEY and SVGAGI. The CDR3 covers 13 residues. This CDR3 is CASNSGRADEQFF. The CDR3 DNA is TGTGCCAGCAATAGCGGGAGGGCAGATGAGCAGTTCTTC.

The V call is TRBV19, the J call TRBJ2-3, with a possible D match to TRBD2 (5 bases). There are 13 residues in the CDR3. From germline, CDR1 is LNHDA and CDR2 SQIVND (reference sequence). Trimming shortened V by 7 bases and J by 0 bases, and 8 bases separated the two germline ends. The CDR3 region is CASKSGSTDTQYF. DNA for the CDR3: TGTGCCAGTAAGTCGGGGAGCACAGATACGCAGTATTTT.